Shown below are 31 T cell receptor beta chains from a single sample sequenced in a study of blood T cell repertoires in COVID-19 (dated by TCRdb to between 2020 and 2021). The library was prepared using the immunoSEQ multiplex PCR assay. The table was pulled from immuneACCESS by TCRdb, which kept in-frame rearrangements only. Such tables lose some clones; where checked, under half of the loss comes from unresolved V genes, and the rest has no known cause. The sample yields around 220,000 clones; roughly 84% were counted once. The ten top clones hold roughly 4% of the sample. Sequencing was performed on peripheral blood. The receptor source for this set is a middle-aged woman with active or convalescent COVID-19.

V is TRBV18 and J is TRBJ1-1; D perhaps matches TRBD1 (5 bases). The CDR3 runs to 14 residues. Trimming cost V 1 base and J 4 bases, with 10 bases left between them. Germline CDR1 and CDR2: KGHSH and LQKENI. CDR3 sequence: CASSPRQQTTEAFF. In DNA, the CDR3 is TGTGCCAGCTCACCACGACAGCAAACCACTGAAGCTTTCTTT.

The rearrangement links TRBV19 to TRBJ1-6; 7 bases agree with TRBD1. V trimming: 6 bases; J trimming: 7 bases; junction bases outside the gene matches: 12. CDR3 length: 16 amino acids. The germline V gene has CDR1 LNHDA and CDR2 SQIVND (reference sequence). CDR3 protein: CASSTDRLTGNSPLHF. As DNA, the CDR3 is TGTGCCAGTAGCACGGACAGGCTCACCGGGAATTCACCCCTCCACTTT.

The gene calls are TRBV18 and TRBJ1-6; D perhaps matches TRBD1 (6 bases). With 4 bases removed from V and 4 bases from J, the gap between germline ends came to 17 bases. The CDR3 is 17 residues long. Germline loops: CDR1 KGHSH, CDR2 LQKENI. The CDR3 is CASSRSNRELYNSPLHF. The DNA for the CDR3 is TGTGCCAGCTCACGCTCAAACAGGGAACTATATAATTCACCCCTCCACTTT.

This chain uses TRBV30 with TRBJ1-1; the match to TRBD1 covers 8 bases. The V gene's germline CDR1 is GTSNPN and CDR2 SVGIG (reference sequence). Trimming at V came to 7 bases and at J to 4 bases, leaving 2 bases not matched to a gene. The CDR3 has 11 residues. CDR3 nucleotide sequence: TGTGCCTTCACAGGGGGCACTGAAGCTTTCTTT. Amino acids: CAFTGGTEAFF. The full variable domain, rest sourced from reference TRBV30 and TRBJ1-1, is SQTIHQWPATLVQPVGSPLSLECTVEGTSNPNLYWYRQAAGRGLQLLFYSVGIGQISSEVPQNLSASRPQDRQFILSSKKLLLSDSGFYLCAFTGGTEAFFGQGTRLTVV.

The chain joins TRBV7-9 to TRBJ1-2, with 9 bases aligning to TRBD1. J gave up 4 bases and V 5 bases, and 8 bases lay outside the gene matches. This CDR3 spans 15 amino acids. Looked up from germline, CDR1 is SEHNR and CDR2 is FQNEAQ (reference sequence). The CDR3 spells CASSPQGALSYGYTF. CDR3 DNA sequence: TGTGCCAGCAGCCCACAGGGGGCGTTAAGCTATGGCTACACCTTC.

The J gene is TRBJ1-3, the V gene TRBV2, with 11 nucleotides matching TRBD1. Germline assignment: CDR1 SNHLY and CDR2 FYNNEI. J was trimmed by 7 bases and V by 7 bases; bases with no gene match: 6. The CDR3 runs to 14 residues. CDR3 DNA: TGTGCCAGCACCCCGGACAGGGGGCGCAACACCATATATTTT. It yields the protein CASTPDRGRNTIYF.

This clone was recorded once. The V gene is TRBV18, the J gene TRBJ1-1; TRBD1 is a possible D gene (5 bases). The CDR3 has 15 residues. V gave up 2 bases and J gave up 1 base, with 11 bases separating them. The V gene's germline CDR1 is KGHSH and CDR2 LQKENI. As DNA, the CDR3 is TGTGCCAGCTCACCATTAGGGGAGGGGAACACTGAAGCTTTCTTT. Translation gives CASSPLGEGNTEAFF.

The V and J genes are TRBV30 and TRBJ1-2; the D is unclear. In germline, CDR1 is GTSNPN, CDR2 SVGIG (reference sequence). The CDR3 has 14 residues. V was trimmed by 0 bases and J by 2 bases, leaving 10 bases between them. The DNA for the CDR3 is TGTGCCTGGAGTGTACCGGGAGGGAACTATGGCTACACCTTC. This codes for CAWSVPGGNYGYTF.

There are a few counts of this clone. The V call is TRBV24-1, the J call TRBJ1-2, with D tentatively TRBD1 (6 bases). CDR3 length equals 12 residues. Trimming removed 9 bases from V and 4 bases from J, with 11 bases in between. Germline CDR1 KGHDR, CDR2 SFDVKD. This CDR3 reads CATYGGGYGYTF. In DNA form, the CDR3 reads TGTGCCACCTATGGGGGCGGCTATGGCTACACCTTC.

This chain links TRBV19 with TRBJ1-5; TRBD1 might be the D (5 bases). Trimming removed 6 bases at V and 1 base at J, with 13 bases between. The germline V gene encodes CDR1 LNHDA and CDR2 SQIVND (reference sequence). CDR3 length: 15 amino acids. CDR3 protein: CASSNRQSSNQPQHF. CDR3 nucleotides: TGTGCCAGTAGCAATAGACAGTCCAGCAATCAGCCCCAGCATTTT.

J is TRBJ1-3 and V is TRBV28; D is uncertain. Germline loops: CDR1 MDHEN, CDR2 SYDVKM. The CDR3 runs 17 residues. Trimming stripped 2 bases from V and 0 bases from J, with 14 bases between. CDR3 nucleotide sequence: TGTGCCAGCAGTTTAGGCGGGATTCAGAGCTCTGGAAACACCATATATTTT. This translates into CASSLGGIQSSGNTIYF.

This chain links TRBV7-8 with TRBJ1-4, with 7 nucleotides matching TRBD1. The germline V gene encodes CDR1 SGHVS and CDR2 FQNEAQ. V gave up 5 bases and J gave up 6 bases; unmatched junction bases: 6. The CDR3 is 14 amino acids. The CDR3, as DNA: TGTGCCAGCAGCGAGTGGCAGGGGGATGAAAAACTGTTTTTT. This sequence encodes CASSEWQGDEKLFF.

V usage is TRBV14 and J usage is TRBJ2-1, with 10 bases fitting TRBD2. Germline V gives CDR1 SGHDN, CDR2 FVKESK. V dropped 4 bases and J dropped 9; count of bases not matched to a gene: 9. The length of the CDR3 is 15 residues. The CDR3 DNA reads as TGTGCCAGCAGCCCAGCGGGGGGGGTAGGAGGTGAGCAGTTCTTC. This codes for CASSPAGGVGGEQFF.

The chain combines TRBV7-9 with TRBJ2-7; 9 positions agree with TRBD1. The V gene's germline CDR1 is SEHNR and CDR2 FQNEAQ (reference sequence). The CDR3 spans 15 residues. V lost 1 base and J lost 2; bases outside the gene matches: 3. CDR3 coding DNA: TGTGCCAGCAGCTTAGTCCGGGACAGGGCCTACGAGCAGTACTTC. This sequence encodes CASSLVRDRAYEQYF.

This chain joins TRBV6-5 and TRBJ1-2, with no clear D. Trimming cost V 4 bases and J 8 bases, with 11 bases left between them. The CDR3 loop spans 12 amino acids. Germline lookup yields CDR1 MNHEY and CDR2 SVGAGI. The CDR3 region is CASSSPPGGYTF. The CDR3 region has the DNA TGTGCCAGCAGTTCACCACCTGGCGGCTACACCTTC.

The V and J genes are TRBV13 and TRBJ1-3, with D hard to call. CDR1 is PRHDT and CDR2 is FYEKMQ in the germline V gene (reference sequence). There are 14 residues in the CDR3. V shed 1 base and J shed 0 bases, with 4 bases lying between them. The DNA of the CDR3 is TGTGCCAGCAGCTTAGTGAGCTCTGGAAACACCATATATTTT. This codes for CASSLVSSGNTIYF.

This chain links TRBV5-5 with TRBJ2-4, with D tentatively TRBD2 (5 bases). The V end was cut by 4 bases, the J end by 9 bases, with 17 bases between. Germline V gene data show CDR1 as SGHKS and CDR2 as YYEKEE (reference sequence). The CDR3 length is 14 residues. The CDR3 nucleotides are TGTGCCAGCAGCCCGTTACTAGGACTGAGCATTCAGTACTTC. This encodes CASSPLLGLSIQYF.

This chain connects TRBV19 to TRBJ2-7; D might be TRBD1 (5 bases). Trimming removed 3 bases from V and 0 bases from J, with 9 bases in between. This CDR3 has 14 amino acids. The germline gives CDR1 LNHDA, CDR2 SQIVND (reference sequence). The CDR3 protein is CASSIAQGSYEQYF. The CDR3 DNA sequence: TGTGCCAGTAGTATTGCGCAGGGCTCCTACGAGCAGTACTTC.

This clone was counted between two and nine times. CDR3 residues: CASSIQKKSRSPEAFF. As DNA, the CDR3 is TGTGCCAGTAGTATTCAAAAGAAATCGAGATCCCCTGAAGCTTTCTTT. The rearrangement links TRBV19 to TRBJ1-1; D remains unclear. The CDR3 is 16 amino acids. Trimming cost V 3 bases and J 6 bases, with 20 bases left between them. Germline V gene lookup returns CDR1 LNHDA and CDR2 SQIVND (reference sequence).

The genes are TRBV11-2 and TRBJ2-7; 8 bases align to TRBD1. The CDR3 is 13 amino acids. Germline V gene sequence: CDR1 SGHAT, CDR2 FQNNGV. J gave up 5 bases and V 3 bases, and 3 bases lay outside the gene matches. CDR3 protein: CASSFDRGHEQYF. The CDR3, as DNA: TGTGCCAGCAGCTTCGACAGGGGCCACGAGCAGTACTTC. Looking up the rest from reference TRBV11-2 and TRBJ2-7 gives the full variable domain: EAGVAQSPRYKIIEKRQSVAFWCNPISGHATLYWYQQILGQGPKLLIQFQNNGVVDDSQLPKDRFSAERLKGVDSTLKIQPAKLEDSAVYLCASSFDRGHEQYFGPGTRLTVT.

This chain connects TRBV27 to TRBJ2-3; TRBD1 matches at 7 bases. CDR1 and CDR2 (germline): MNHEY, SMNVEV (reference sequence). The CDR3 loop spans 14 amino acids. V shed 3 bases, J shed 6 bases, and the junction held 6 bases outside the gene matches. The CDR3 spells CASSFQTGSDTQYF. CDR3 in DNA: TGTGCCAGCAGTTTCCAGACAGGGTCGGATACGCAGTATTTT.

This chain connects TRBV7-9 to TRBJ1-1; TRBD1 matches 11 bases. This CDR3 contains 15 residues. V was clipped by 5 bases and J by 4 bases; unmatched bases: 6. Germline CDR1 reads SEHNR; CDR2 reads FQNEAQ (reference sequence). The CDR3 coding sequence is TGTGCCAGCAGCCCGGGGACAGGGGGAGGCACTGAAGCTTTCTTT. It specifies CASSPGTGGGTEAFF.

The V gene is TRBV5-4, the J gene TRBJ2-7, with D maybe TRBD1 (6 bases). This CDR3 spans 15 amino acids. Germline CDR1 and CDR2: SGHNT and YYREEE (reference sequence). V dropped 4 bases and J dropped 7 bases, with 21 bases sitting between them. The CDR3 coding sequence is TGTGCCAGCAGCCCGGAGACAGGCCGATGGGGGGAGCAGTACTTC. Its translation: CASSPETGRWGEQYF.

This clone appeared once. The chain links TRBV7-9 to TRBJ1-3; TRBD1 agrees at 7 bases. The germline gives CDR1 SEHNR, CDR2 FQNEAQ (reference sequence). The length of the CDR3 is 13 residues. J gave up 10 bases and V 5 bases, and 8 bases lay outside the gene matches. As DNA, the CDR3 is TGTGCCAGCAGCCCGGGACAGCCCTTGACCATATATTTT. Protein product: CASSPGQPLTIYF. Variable domain in full (rest from reference TRBV7-9 and TRBJ1-3): DTGVSQNPRHKITKRGQNVTFRCDPISEHNRLYWYRQTLGQGPEFLTYFQNEAQLEKSRLLSDRFSAERPKGSFSTLEIQRTEQGDSAMYLCASSPGQPLTIYFGEGSWLTVV.

The rearrangement links TRBV5-6 to TRBJ1-2; D is unclear. CDR3 length: 13 amino acids. Germline CDR1 reads SGHDT; CDR2 reads YYEEEE. With 0 bases removed from V and 7 bases from J, the gap between germline ends came to 10 bases. The CDR3: CASSLAGRSGYTF. CDR3 in DNA: TGTGCCAGCAGCTTGGCCGGGAGGAGTGGCTACACCTTC.

The gene calls are TRBV11-2 and TRBJ2-1; the match to TRBD2 covers 12 bases. V lost 5 bases, J lost 4 bases, and 3 bases stayed unmatched. The CDR3 extends over 15 amino acids. Germline CDR1 SGHAT, CDR2 FQNNGV. CDR3 region: CASSPLAGGYNEQFF. The CDR3, as DNA: TGTGCCAGCAGCCCACTAGCGGGGGGATACAATGAGCAGTTCTTC.

This chain uses TRBV27 with TRBJ1-6; no definite D call. The CDR3 totals 13 residues. Trimming took 5 bases from V and 6 from J, leaving 8 bases between them. Germline CDR1 and CDR2: MNHEY and SMNVEV (reference sequence). CDR3 loop: CASSTLSNSPLHF. Here the CDR3 DNA reads TGTGCCAGCAGTACCCTATCTAATTCACCCCTCCACTTT.

The V gene is TRBV5-6, the J gene TRBJ1-5, with D tentatively TRBD1 (6 bases). Germline V gene lookup returns CDR1 SGHDT and CDR2 YYEEEE. V shed 2 bases and J shed 1 base, with 10 bases lying between them. The CDR3 covers 15 residues. The DNA for the CDR3 is TGTGCCAGCAGCTTCCAGGGGTGGAGCAATCAGCCCCAGCATTTT. Protein product: CASSFQGWSNQPQHF.

The gene calls are TRBV19 and TRBJ2-1, with 11 bases matching TRBD2. With 1 base clipped from V and 8 bases from J, the junction kept 4 bases outside the gene matches. CDR3 length: 15 amino acids. The germline V gene has CDR1 LNHDA and CDR2 SQIVND (reference sequence). CDR3 sequence reads: CASSIGGLAVDEQFF. The CDR3, as DNA: TGTGCCAGTAGTATAGGGGGACTAGCGGTCGATGAGCAGTTCTTC.

This chain links TRBV28 with TRBJ2-7, with a possible D match to TRBD2 (6 bases). Trimming stripped 2 bases from V and 4 bases from J, with 6 bases between. The CDR3 is made up of 12 amino acids. CDR1 and CDR2 from the germline V gene are MDHEN and SYDVKM. This CDR3 reads CASSLGGYEQYV. The CDR3 nucleotides read TGTGCCAGCAGTTTAGGAGGGTACGAGCAGTACGTC.

This clone was observed a few times. V and J are TRBV6-5 and TRBJ1-1; D perhaps matches TRBD1 (6 bases). V was cut by 5 bases and J by 5 bases, with 18 bases left in between. This CDR3 comprises 15 residues. The germline gives CDR1 MNHEY, CDR2 SVGAGI. CDR3 bases: TGTGCCAGCAGTCCCCGGGTAGGGGGAGATACTGAAGCTTTCTTT. This encodes CASSPRVGGDTEAFF.